A selection of T cell receptor beta chains follows, all from one sample in a study of blood T cell repertoires in COVID-19. This table comes from immunoSEQ multiplex PCR, and its TCRdb copy is limited to in-frame clones, with some not included. The sample yields more than 150,000 clones, approximately 80% seen once. Sequencing was carried out using PBMCs or T cells enriched from blood (not recorded which). The receptor set was obtained from a man aged 50 to 59 who had recovered from COVID-19. Each CDR3 is given with its conserved first and last residue. Each record gives: clone size, J gene, D gene, V gene, CDR3 DNA, CDR3 protein. A D gene is named only where the DNA matches it firmly. Rows may omit the clone size; those that give it use once, few, many or a size class.

clone size: .; J gene: TRBJ2-5; D gene: .; V gene: TRBV6-5; CDR3 DNA: TGTGCCAGCAGCCCCCCCCTCTTCGAGACCCAGTACTTC; CDR3 protein: CASSPPLFETQYF
clone size: .; J gene: TRBJ1-1; D gene: TRBD1; V gene: TRBV10-2; CDR3 DNA: TGCGCCAGCAGCACACAGGGGATGGCTTTCTTT; CDR3 protein: CASSTQGMAFF
clone size: .; J gene: TRBJ1-6; D gene: .; V gene: TRBV28; CDR3 DNA: TGTGCCAGCAAATCGGGGGATTCACCCCTCCACTTT; CDR3 protein: CASKSGDSPLHF
clone size: .; J gene: TRBJ1-6; D gene: .; V gene: TRBV27; CDR3 DNA: TGTGCCAGCAACCAGTACCCTGCCGGGGGTTCACCCCTCCACTTT; CDR3 protein: CASNQYPAGGSPLHF
clone size: .; J gene: TRBJ2-7; D gene: TRBD2; V gene: TRBV15; CDR3 DNA: TGTGCCACCAGCAGGACTAGCGGGGGGTTCTCCTACGAGCAGTACTTC; CDR3 protein: CATSRTSGGFSYEQYF
clone size: .; J gene: TRBJ2-1; D gene: .; V gene: TRBV18; CDR3 DNA: TGTGCCAGCTCACCACCGAGGCATGAGCAGTTCTTC; CDR3 protein: CASSPPRHEQFF
clone size: .; J gene: TRBJ1-3; D gene: .; V gene: TRBV9; CDR3 DNA: TGTGCCAGCAGCGTTCAGGGAATCTCTGGAAACACCATATATTTT; CDR3 protein: CASSVQGISGNTIYF
clone size: .; J gene: TRBJ1-6; D gene: TRBD1; V gene: TRBV25-1; CDR3 DNA: TGTGCCAGCCAAAGGAGGGGGACAGCAAATTCACCCCTCCACTTT; CDR3 protein: CASQRRGTANSPLHF
clone size: .; J gene: TRBJ2-2; D gene: TRBD2; V gene: TRBV27; CDR3 DNA: TGTGCCAGCACCATAGCGGGAGGGGCCACCGGGGAGCTGTTTTTT; CDR3 protein: CASTIAGGATGELFF
clone size: .; J gene: TRBJ2-7; D gene: TRBD1; V gene: TRBV19; CDR3 DNA: TGTGCCAGTAGCCCGGGACAGGGAGCCCACGAGCAGTACTTC; CDR3 protein: CASSPGQGAHEQYF
clone size: .; J gene: TRBJ2-7; D gene: .; V gene: TRBV9; CDR3 DNA: TGTGCCAGCAGCGGGCGGGCCAGCTCCTACGAGCAGTACTTC; CDR3 protein: CASSGRASSYEQYF
clone size: .; J gene: TRBJ1-1; D gene: TRBD1; V gene: TRBV5-8; CDR3 DNA: TGTGCCAGCAGCTTCGGGACAGGAGTTATGAACACTGAAGCTTTCTTT; CDR3 protein: CASSFGTGVMNTEAFF
clone size: .; J gene: TRBJ2-3; D gene: TRBD2; V gene: TRBV3-1/TRBV3-2; CDR3 DNA: TGTGCCAGCAGCCGGCCTCCTAGCGGGGGTAGCACAGATACGCAGTATTTT; CDR3 protein: CASSRPPSGGSTDTQYF
clone size: .; J gene: TRBJ2-5; D gene: .; V gene: TRBV11-2; CDR3 DNA: TGTGCCAGCAGCTTGGTATTTTCCGGCGGGCTCCAAGAGACCCAGTACTTC; CDR3 protein: CASSLVFSGGLQETQYF
clone size: .; J gene: TRBJ2-7; D gene: .; V gene: TRBV27; CDR3 DNA: TGTGCCAGCAGTCGGTCGATGGCACTGGAGGACGGGAAGCAGTACTTC; CDR3 protein: CASSRSMALEDGKQYF
clone size: few; J gene: TRBJ1-6; D gene: .; V gene: TRBV6-1; CDR3 DNA: TGTGCCAGCAGTGAGCAAAACGCGGGGATTCTAATTAATTCACCCCTCCACTTT; CDR3 protein: CASSEQNAGILINSPLHF
clone size: .; J gene: TRBJ2-5; D gene: .; V gene: TRBV28; CDR3 DNA: TGTGCCAGCATCGAGCAAGAGACCCAGTACTTC; CDR3 protein: CASIEQETQYF
clone size: .; J gene: TRBJ2-1; D gene: TRBD1; V gene: TRBV10-3; CDR3 DNA: TGTGCCATCAGTGAGTCCGGGCGGCGACAGGGCAGTGAGCAGTTCTTC; CDR3 protein: CAISESGRRQGSEQFF
clone size: .; J gene: TRBJ2-1; D gene: .; V gene: TRBV20-1; CDR3 DNA: TGCAGTGATCAAAGGGGACAGTTCTTC; CDR3 protein: CSDQRGQFF
clone size: once; J gene: TRBJ2-1; D gene: .; V gene: TRBV5-5; CDR3 DNA: TGTGCCAGCAGCCCTTTAGGGGGCAATGAGCAGTTCTTC; CDR3 protein: CASSPLGGNEQFF
clone size: few; J gene: TRBJ2-7; D gene: TRBD2; V gene: TRBV5-4; CDR3 DNA: TGTGCCAGCAGCGGGACTAGCGGGAGCTCCTACGAGCAGTACTTC; CDR3 protein: CASSGTSGSSYEQYF
clone size: few; J gene: TRBJ1-1; D gene: TRBD1; V gene: TRBV5-4; CDR3 DNA: TGTGCCAGCAGCTCAGACAGGGGACCCACTGAAGCTTTCTTT; CDR3 protein: CASSSDRGPTEAFF
clone size: .; J gene: TRBJ1-2; D gene: .; V gene: TRBV5-4; CDR3 DNA: TGTGCCAGCAGCTTGGAGTTAGATAACTATGGCTACACCTTC; CDR3 protein: CASSLELDNYGYTF
clone size: .; J gene: TRBJ2-1; D gene: .; V gene: TRBV28; CDR3 DNA: TGTGCCAGCAGTACCGAAGGGCTAGCGAATTCCTACAATGAGCAGTTCTTC; CDR3 protein: CASSTEGLANSYNEQFF
clone size: .; J gene: TRBJ2-4; D gene: .; V gene: TRBV2; CDR3 DNA: TGTGCCAGCAGTGCAATTAACATTCAGTACTTC; CDR3 protein: CASSAINIQYF
clone size: .; J gene: TRBJ2-3; D gene: .; V gene: TRBV10-2; CDR3 DNA: TGCGCCAGCGGGGATAGTCGGCGGGACACAGATACGCAGTATTTT; CDR3 protein: CASGDSRRDTDTQYF
clone size: .; J gene: TRBJ1-2; D gene: .; V gene: TRBV29-1; CDR3 DNA: TGCAGCGTTGTCGCCCTAAATGGCTACACCTTC; CDR3 protein: CSVVALNGYTF
clone size: .; J gene: TRBJ1-5; D gene: .; V gene: TRBV6-5; CDR3 DNA: TGTGCCAGCAGTTACCCGCGACAATCCAGCAATCAGCCCCAGCATTTT; CDR3 protein: CASSYPRQSSNQPQHF
clone size: .; J gene: TRBJ1-1; D gene: TRBD1; V gene: TRBV9; CDR3 DNA: TGTGCCAGCAGCCGGACAGGGAACACTGAAGCTTTCTTT; CDR3 protein: CASSRTGNTEAFF